The present TCR beta chain was sequenced within a study of shared clonotypes between healthy human individuals. About the study: Three CD4 naive, three CD4 memory, two CD8 naive and one CD8 memory plate were used per donor.

The length of the CDR3 is 19 residues. The V segment lost 4 bases and the J segment 4 bases; nucleotides outside the gene matches: 13. CDR1 SGHRS and CDR2 YFSETQ come from the germline V gene. All donors were Caucasian adults living in Nashville, Tennessee. Division of CD4+ cells produced a CD45RA+ naive subset and a CD45RA-negative memory subset. Several immunoSEQ plates received, in even portions, the genomic DNA of each subset. Clones were sequenced by immunoSEQ multiplex PCR, and TCRdb holds only the in-frame ones, with some missing. The table shows millions of clones, with roughly 96% occurring only once.

The TCR comes from a man between 18 and 29 years old in good health. The sample comprised naive CD4+ T cells sorted from blood. Subset noted: CD45RA+ positively selected. The chain couples TRBV5-1 to TRBJ2-3, with 15 bases lining up with TRBD2. In nucleotides, the CDR3 is TGCGCCAGCAGCGCGACGTGGACTAGCGGGAGGGCCGGGGCAGATACGCAGTATTTT. Translation: CASSATWTSGRAGADTQYF.